This T cell receptor beta chain appears in the sequencing data of a study of CXCR3-negative and CXCR3-positive naive CD8 T cells. Remarks on this clonotype: Its specificity is unknown.

Whole-study results and caveats: CXCR3-positive naive cells had TRB CDR3s that were more hydrophobic than CXCR3-negative naive cells had.

Via 5' RACE with UMI labels, TRB cDNA libraries were prepared. TCRdb re-called the 5' RACE reads and shows each CDR3 protein once, DNA omitted. Its table records about 60,000 distinct CDR3 sequences. The origin of this receptor is a human donor in good health. Some clones in this sample may be carry-over from other donors' samples. Sequencing input: naive CXCR3+ CD8+ T cells from blood. Subset reported: CD45RO-CCR7+CD27+CD95- naive CD8+ T cells expressing CXCR3 (TNR3+).

CDR3 protein: CASRSRDLNTEAFF. The chain uses TRBV4-2 and TRBJ1-1. The CDR3 runs to 14 residues. From germline, CDR1 is LGHNA and CDR2 YNFKEQ.